This T cell receptor beta chain emerged from a study of T cell responses to AZD1222 COVID-19 vaccine. Findings and limits, study-wide: Only six AZD1222 recipients tested seropositive at baseline. Elevations in Spike-specific TCR breadth and depth followed administration of two AZD1222 doses. Unmutated regions of variants are reportedly targeted by nearly half of spike-specific TCRs. There were vaccine-associated CD4 TCRs across spike, dominant at 160-218 and 743-854.

The CDR3 has 15 residues. CDR1 and CDR2 from the germline V gene are SGHDN and FVKESK. With 1 base removed from V and 6 bases from J, the gap between germline ends came to 10 bases. This clone appeared a few times. Its antigen is currently unknown. Assay: immunoSEQ multiplex PCR; the TCRdb copy retains only in-frame clones and omits some. The sample carries about 180,000 clones, approximately 86% recorded once. Specimen: peripheral blood, collected on day 0 of AZD1222 vaccination. J is TRBJ1-6 and V is TRBV14; maybe TRBD1 (6 bases). This receptor was taken from an adult in good health. The CDR3 DNA sequence: TGTGCCAGCAGCCAAGTGGACAGTTCTAATTCACCCCTCCACTTT. The encoded protein is CASSQVDSSNSPLHF.